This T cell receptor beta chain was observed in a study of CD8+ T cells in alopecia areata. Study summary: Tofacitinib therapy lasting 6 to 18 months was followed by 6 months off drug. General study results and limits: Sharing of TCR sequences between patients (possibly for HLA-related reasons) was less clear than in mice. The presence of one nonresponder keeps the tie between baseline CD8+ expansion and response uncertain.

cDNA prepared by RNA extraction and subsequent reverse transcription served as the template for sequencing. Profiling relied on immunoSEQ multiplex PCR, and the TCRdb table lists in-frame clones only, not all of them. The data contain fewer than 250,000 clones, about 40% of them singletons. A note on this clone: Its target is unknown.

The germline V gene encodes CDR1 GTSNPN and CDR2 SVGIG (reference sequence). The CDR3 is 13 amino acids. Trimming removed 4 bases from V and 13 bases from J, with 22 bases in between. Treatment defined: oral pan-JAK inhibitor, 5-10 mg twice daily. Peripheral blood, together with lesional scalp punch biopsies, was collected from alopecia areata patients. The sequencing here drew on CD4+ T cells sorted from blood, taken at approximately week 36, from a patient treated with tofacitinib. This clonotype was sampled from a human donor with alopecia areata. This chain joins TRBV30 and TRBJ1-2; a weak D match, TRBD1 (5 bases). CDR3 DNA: TGTGCCTGGAAAGGAGGCTTCGGGACTTCTAGCACCTTC. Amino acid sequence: CAWKGGFGTSSTF.